A single sample gave rise to the 19 T cell receptor beta chains below, sequenced in a study of T cell changes during pregnancy in multiple sclerosis. Clones were read by immunoSEQ multiplex PCR, and TCRdb kept only the in-frame ones, dropping some. The table has tens of thousands of clones, 92% seen once. The material was peripheral blood, obtained before pregnancy. The receptor source for this set is a female donor with multiple sclerosis, enrolled in a pregnancy study.

The chain recombines TRBV12-5 with TRBJ2-3; 9 bases fit TRBD2. The CDR3 consists of 16 residues. Trimming cost V 2 bases and J 3 bases; bases outside gene matches: 6. From germline, CDR1 is LGHNT and CDR2 FRNRAP. The chain's CDR3 is CASGLQVAGATDTQYF. CDR3 sequence (DNA): TGTGCTAGTGGTTTGCAGGTAGCGGGAGCGACAGATACGCAGTATTTT.

This chain joins TRBV9 and TRBJ2-2; D ambiguous. V lost 0 bases, J lost 1 base, and 10 bases lay in between. The germline V gene has CDR1 SGDLS and CDR2 YYNGEE. The length of the CDR3 is 16 residues. This chain's CDR3 is CASSVGAGLNTGELFF. The CDR3 DNA follows: TGTGCCAGCAGCGTAGGGGCCGGTCTGAACACCGGGGAGCTGTTTTTT.

This rearrangement joins TRBV29-1 to TRBJ2-7; D might be TRBD1 (6 bases). CDR1 and CDR2 (germline): SQVTM, ANQGSEA. Trimming shortened V by 5 bases and J by 4 bases, and 12 bases separated the two germline ends. This CDR3 region has 12 residues. CDR3 in amino acids: CSVRTAAYEQYF. As DNA, the CDR3 is TGCAGCGTTCGGACAGCGGCGTACGAGCAGTACTTC.

This clone has only one observation. The germline gene is not matched at one end of the junction; a read error may be the cause. The rearrangement links TRBV28 to TRBJ2-7, with D possibly being TRBD1 (6 bases). From germline, CDR1 is MDHEN and CDR2 SYDVKM. The CDR3 is 10 amino acids. The CDR3 protein is CASRYRAPSF. CDR3 sequence (DNA): TGTGCCAGCAGATACAGGGCCCCGAGCTTC. Drawing the rest from reference TRBV28 and TRBJ2-7, the complete variable domain is DVKVTQSSRYLVKRTGEKVFLECVQDMDHENMFWYRQDPGLGLRLIYFSYDVKMKEKGDIPEGYSVSREKKERFSLILESASTNQTSMYLCASRYRAPSFGPGTRLTVT.

This clone was detected once. CDR3 DNA sequence: TGCGCCAGCAGCCCACGGTCGCACAATGAGCAGTTCTTC. Amino acid sequence: CASSPRSHNEQFF. The gene calls are TRBV23-1 and TRBJ2-1; D is undetermined. TRBV23-1 has ORF status, its function being uncertain. V lost 6 bases and J lost 5, with 11 bases in between. There are 13 residues in the CDR3.

The rearrangement joins TRBV2 to TRBJ1-2; no firm D call. Germline CDR1 is SNHLY and CDR2 is FYNNEI. V dropped 5 bases and J dropped 1 base, with 5 bases sitting between them. The CDR3 has 12 residues. The CDR3 DNA reads TGTGCCAGCAGTCCAGATAACTATGGCTACACCTTC. It encodes CASSPDNYGYTF.

This rearrangement joins TRBV6-5 to TRBJ2-7; 9 bases line up with TRBD2. The J segment lost 2 bases and the V segment lost 5 bases, leaving 7 bases of the junction unmatched. Germline-derived CDR1 and CDR2 are MNHEY and SVGAGI. The CDR3 is made up of 15 amino acids. The CDR3 is CASSAPGLAAYEQYF. The CDR3, as DNA: TGTGCCAGCAGTGCTCCGGGACTAGCCGCCTACGAGCAGTACTTC.

The genes are TRBV4-3 and TRBJ1-5; 8 bases agree with TRBD1. Germline assignment: CDR1 LGHNA and CDR2 YSLEER. The CDR3 sequence is 15 residues long. The V gene end was trimmed by 1 base and the J gene end by 3 bases; junction bases not matched to a gene: 2. CDR3 sequence (DNA): TGCGCCAGCAGCCAAGGGACAGGGACCAATCAGCCCCAGCATTTT. Translating it yields CASSQGTGTNQPQHF.

The genes are TRBV28 and TRBJ2-1, with 9 bases lining up with TRBD2. Germline V gives CDR1 MDHEN, CDR2 SYDVKM. The CDR3 runs 15 residues. Losses at the gene ends were 6 bases for V and 0 bases for J; bases not matched to a gene: 3. In nucleotides, the CDR3 is TGTGCCAGCAGCCATAGCGGGAGCTCCTACAATGAGCAGTTCTTC. Translated: CASSHSGSSYNEQFF. Full variable domain (rest looked up from reference TRBV28 and TRBJ2-1): DVKVTQSSRYLVKRTGEKVFLECVQDMDHENMFWYRQDPGLGLRLIYFSYDVKMKEKGDIPEGYSVSREKKERFSLILESASTNQTSMYLCASSHSGSSYNEQFFGPGTRLTVL.

This chain links TRBV5-4 with TRBJ1-1; the match to TRBD1 covers 9 bases. Per the germline V gene, CDR1 is SGHNT and CDR2 is YYREEE (reference sequence). This CDR3 region has 15 residues. J lost 1 base, V lost 5 bases, and 6 bases had no gene match. In DNA, the CDR3 is TGTGCCAGCAGGCTGTTACAGGGGGCGAACACTGAAGCTTTCTTT. Protein product: CASRLLQGANTEAFF.

This chain connects TRBV29-1 to TRBJ1-1; D unclear. Trimming shortened V by 6 bases and J by 7 bases, and 21 bases separated the two germline ends. The CDR3 contains 14 residues. Germline CDR1 SQVTM, CDR2 ANQGSEA. This CDR3 reads CSVAMLGSGSEAFF. CDR3 DNA sequence: TGCAGCGTGGCCATGCTGGGCTCGGGGAGTGAAGCTTTCTTT.

This chain joins TRBV27 and TRBJ2-3; 14 nucleotides match TRBD2. Germline V lookup: CDR1 MNHEY, CDR2 SMNVEV (reference sequence). The CDR3 extends over 19 amino acids. Losses at the gene ends were 5 bases for V and 1 base for J; bases not matched to a gene: 11. The CDR3 nucleotides read TGTGCCAGCAGTCCCTCTAGGACTAGCGGGAGGTTTGGCACAGATACGCAGTATTTT. Translated, it gives CASSPSRTSGRFGTDTQYF.

The rearrangement links TRBV5-6 to TRBJ2-5; D perhaps matches TRBD2 (5 bases). CDR3 length: 13 residues. Germline V gene sequence: CDR1 SGHDT, CDR2 YYEEEE. Trimming shortened V by 4 bases and J by 1 base, and 8 bases separated the two germline ends. CDR3 DNA: TGTGCCAGCAGCGGAGGCCGCCAAGAGACCCAGTACTTC. Protein: CASSGGRQETQYF.

This chain connects TRBV28 to TRBJ2-7; D is possibly TRBD2 (7 bases). Germline lookup yields CDR1 MDHEN and CDR2 SYDVKM. V was clipped by 7 bases and J by 5 bases, with 21 bases between them. This CDR3 contains 15 residues. DNA for the CDR3: TGTGCCAGCACCAAAGGAGGGGGGGGGATCGACGAGCAGTACTTC. Translation gives CASTKGGGGIDEQYF. The variable domain in full, with the rest retrieved from reference TRBV28 and TRBJ2-7, is DVKVTQSSRYLVKRTGEKVFLECVQDMDHENMFWYRQDPGLGLRLIYFSYDVKMKEKGDIPEGYSVSREKKERFSLILESASTNQTSMYLCASTKGGGGIDEQYFGPGTRLTVT.

This chain joins TRBV7-6 and TRBJ1-3; D gene uncertain. The germline CDR1 and CDR2 sequences are SGHVS and FNYEAQ. The CDR3 is 15 amino acids. Trimming took 0 bases from V and 4 from J, leaving 10 bases between them. CDR3 protein: CASSLAPGVGNTIYF. The CDR3 DNA follows: TGTGCCAGCAGCTTAGCCCCCGGGGTCGGAAACACCATATATTTT.

The chain couples TRBV2 to TRBJ1-2, with 8 bases fitting TRBD1. This CDR3 is built from 17 residues. V gave up 2 bases and J gave up 8 bases; unmatched junction bases: 16. Germline V gives CDR1 SNHLY, CDR2 FYNNEI. The CDR3 bases are TGTGCCAGCAGTGAACTGGGCCAGGGGGCACGGGTTAACGGCTACACCTTC. Translating gives CASSELGQGARVNGYTF.

This clone was counted a few times. The chain employs TRBV5-1 and TRBJ1-2; 8 bases are shared with TRBD1. V trimming: 7 bases; J trimming: 6 bases; junction bases outside the gene matches: 5. CDR3 length: 12 amino acids. CDR1 is SGHRS and CDR2 is YFSETQ in the germline V gene. DNA of the CDR3: TGCGCCAGCGGACAGGGTCTCGATGGCTACACCTTC. It yields the protein CASGQGLDGYTF.

This chain connects TRBV6-5 to TRBJ2-3; TRBD2 might be the D (5 bases). This CDR3 spans 13 amino acids. Germline CDR1 and CDR2: MNHEY and SVGAGI. With 4 bases removed from V and 8 bases from J, the gap between germline ends came to 13 bases. The CDR3 here is CASSSPEVGTQYF. The CDR3 region has the DNA TGTGCCAGCAGTTCTCCGGAGGTCGGTACGCAGTATTTT.

The gene calls are TRBV2 and TRBJ2-7; tentative D call: TRBD1 (6 bases). Germline V gene data show CDR1 as SNHLY and CDR2 as FYNNEI. The CDR3 totals 11 residues. V was pared by 2 bases and J by 10 bases, with 9 bases between. CDR3: CASSERGTQYF. The CDR3 DNA sequence: TGTGCCAGCAGTGAAAGGGGGACACAGTACTTC.